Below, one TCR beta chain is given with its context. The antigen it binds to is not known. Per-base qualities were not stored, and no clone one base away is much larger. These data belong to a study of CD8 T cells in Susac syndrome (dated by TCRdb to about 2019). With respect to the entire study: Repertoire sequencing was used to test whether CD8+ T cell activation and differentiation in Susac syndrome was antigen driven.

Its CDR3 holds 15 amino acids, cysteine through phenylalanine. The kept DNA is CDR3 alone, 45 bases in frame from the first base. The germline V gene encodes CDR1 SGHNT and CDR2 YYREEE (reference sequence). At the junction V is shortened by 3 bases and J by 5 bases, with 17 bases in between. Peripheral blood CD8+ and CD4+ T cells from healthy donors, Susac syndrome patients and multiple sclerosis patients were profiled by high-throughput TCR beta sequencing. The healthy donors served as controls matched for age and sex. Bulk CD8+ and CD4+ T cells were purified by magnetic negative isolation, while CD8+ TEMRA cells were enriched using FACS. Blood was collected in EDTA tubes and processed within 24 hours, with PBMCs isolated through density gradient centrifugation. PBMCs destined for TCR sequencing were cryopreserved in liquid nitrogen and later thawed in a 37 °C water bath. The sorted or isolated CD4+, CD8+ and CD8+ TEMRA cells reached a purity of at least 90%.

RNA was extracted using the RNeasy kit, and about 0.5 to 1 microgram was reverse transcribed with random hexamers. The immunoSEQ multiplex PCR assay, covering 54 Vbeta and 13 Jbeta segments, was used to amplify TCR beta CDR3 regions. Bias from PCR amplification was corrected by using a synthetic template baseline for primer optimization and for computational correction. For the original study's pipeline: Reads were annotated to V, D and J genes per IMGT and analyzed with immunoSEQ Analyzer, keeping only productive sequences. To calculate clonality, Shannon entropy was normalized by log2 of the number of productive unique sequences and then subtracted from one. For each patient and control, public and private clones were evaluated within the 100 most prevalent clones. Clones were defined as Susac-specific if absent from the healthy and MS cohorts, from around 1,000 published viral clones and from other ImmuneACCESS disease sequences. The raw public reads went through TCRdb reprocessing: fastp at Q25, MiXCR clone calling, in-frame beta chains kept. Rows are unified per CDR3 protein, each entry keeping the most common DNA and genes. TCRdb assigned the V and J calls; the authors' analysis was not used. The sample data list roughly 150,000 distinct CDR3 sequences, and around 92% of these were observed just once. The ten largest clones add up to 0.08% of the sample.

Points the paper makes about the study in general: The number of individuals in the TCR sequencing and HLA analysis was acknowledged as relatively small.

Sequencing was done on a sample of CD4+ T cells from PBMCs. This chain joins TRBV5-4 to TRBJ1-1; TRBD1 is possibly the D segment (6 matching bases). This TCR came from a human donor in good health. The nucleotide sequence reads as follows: TGTGCCAGCAGCTCACAGGGTAGTCTTGAAACTGAAGCTTTCTTT. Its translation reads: CASSSQGSLETEAFF.